Listed below are T cell receptor beta chains from one sample, sequenced in a study of blood T cell repertoires in COVID-19. Profiled with immunoSEQ multiplex PCR; TCRdb holds only in-frame clones, not every one. The table has about 170,000 clones, around three quarters seen once. Material for sequencing was PBMCs or T cells enriched from blood (not recorded which). These receptors all stem from a woman in her seventies in a cohort exposed to, infected with or recovered from COVID-19 (not recorded which). CDR3s leave out the opening cysteine and the closing phenylalanine or tryptophan. Rows may omit the clone size; those that give it use once, few, many or a size class.

>TRBJ1-4|-|TRBV28
ASAGWAGEKLF
>TRBJ2-3|-|TRBV6-6
ASSYGDTQY
>TRBJ2-5|-|TRBV19
ASSITVSPETQY
>TRBJ2-7|-|TRBV5-1
ASSLSGTSSEQY
>TRBJ2-2|few|TRBV15
ATSRDLIPSAGELF
>TRBJ2-2|-|TRBV5-4
ASSETSGKANTGELF
>TRBJ2-3|-|TRBV28
ASSLQISTDTQY
>TRBJ2-1|-|TRBV11-1
ASSLGLAGVNEQF
>TRBJ1-1|few|TRBV6-5
ASIWDRGKNTEAF
>TRBJ1-4|-|TRBV13
ASSRGSYNEKLF
>TRBJ2-3|once|TRBV28
ASTTGGISTDTQY
>TRBJ1-4|-|TRBV27
ASSLGGTGVEKLF
>TRBJ2-5|few|TRBV6-5
ASRTQQETQY
>TRBJ2-7|-|TRBV28
ASRRTSGPYEQY
>TRBJ2-1|-|TRBV6-5
ASRATAGEQF
>TRBJ2-5|-|TRBV10-3
AIGAPQETQY
>TRBJ2-1|-|TRBV30
AWSRQGIHNEQF
>TRBJ1-1|-|TRBV15
ATSRERGGTEAF
>TRBJ2-2|-|TRBV19
ASIPTGTNTGELF
>TRBJ1-5|-|TRBV2
ASSAGTGDQPQH
>TRBJ2-7|-|TRBV6-5
ASRGQGAYEQY